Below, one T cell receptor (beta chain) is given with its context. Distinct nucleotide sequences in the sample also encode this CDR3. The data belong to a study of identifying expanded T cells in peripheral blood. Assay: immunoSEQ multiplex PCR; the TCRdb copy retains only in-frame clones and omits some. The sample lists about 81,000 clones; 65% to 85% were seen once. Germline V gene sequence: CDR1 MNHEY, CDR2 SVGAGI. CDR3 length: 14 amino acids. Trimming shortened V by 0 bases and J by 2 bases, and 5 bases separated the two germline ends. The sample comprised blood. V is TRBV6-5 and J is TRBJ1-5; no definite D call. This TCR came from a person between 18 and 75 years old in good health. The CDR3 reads CASSYSGGNQPQHF. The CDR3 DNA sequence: TGTGCCAGCAGTTACTCGGGAGGCAATCAGCCCCAGCATTTT.